This is a list of T cell receptor beta chains from one sample in a study of blood T cells in healthy people across ages. Using its own MiXCR run on the 5' RACE reads, TCRdb lists one record per CDR3 protein. Among 450,000 to 650,000 distinct CDR3 sequences listed, less than 25% were seen once. These data also formed part of another study, on T cells of mothers and their children.

The sequencing sample was made of blood. Receptors originate from a boy aged 5-17 years in good health. Both conserved end residues are part of each CDR3. A D gene is named only where the DNA matches it firmly. The size entry is marked missing in some rows and otherwise reads once, few, many or a size class.

TRBJ2-7,TRBD2,TRBV9,NA,TGTGCCAGCAGCGTAGGGACTAGCGGGAGGGCCCTGTACTTC,CASSVGTSGRALYF
TRBJ1-2,TRBD1,TRBV3-1,NA,TGTGCCAGCACCTGGACAGGGCGGCACTATGGCTACACCTTC,CASTWTGRHYGYTF
TRBJ2-5,TRBD1,TRBV20-1,NA,TGCAGTGCTAGAGATCTAGGGGGCTTGGAGGAGACCCAGTACTTC,CSARDLGGLEETQYF
TRBJ2-5,NA,TRBV28,NA,TGTGCCAGCAGTCGGTCCCGAGGGTACCAAGAGACCCAGTACTTC,CASSRSRGYQETQYF
TRBJ2-3,NA,TRBV5-5,NA,TGTGCCAGCAGTTTAGACAGGCCAACGAAGGATACGCAGTATTTT,CASSLDRPTKDTQYF
TRBJ2-7,TRBD1,TRBV4-2,few,TGTGCCAGCAGCCAAACCCCCGGGACAGCGGACGAGCAGTACTTC,CASSQTPGTADEQYF
TRBJ1-1,NA,TRBV20-1,NA,TGCAGTGCTAGAGATACAGGGAACACTGAAGCTTTCTTT,CSARDTGNTEAFF
TRBJ2-7,TRBD2,TRBV2,NA,TGTGCCAGCAGTGACCCCTCCCGATTTAGCGGGGGGAACTCCTACGAGCAGTACTTC,CASSDPSRFSGGNSYEQYF
TRBJ2-1,TRBD2,TRBV6-2/TRBV6-3,few,TGTGCCAGCACCGTCACCGGGACTAGCGGGGGGAGCTCCTACAATGAGCAGTTCTTC,CASTVTGTSGGSSYNEQFF
TRBJ2-1,TRBD2,TRBV7-2,few,TGTGCCAGCAGCTTAGGGTTGTTGCTAGCGGAGGATGAGCAGTTCTTC,CASSLGLLLAEDEQFF
TRBJ2-1,TRBD2,TRBV14,NA,TGTGCCAGCAGCCAAGATGGGGGAATAGCGGGAGGGACGGCATACAATGAGCAGTTCTTC,CASSQDGGIAGGTAYNEQFF
TRBJ2-1,TRBD2,TRBV19,few,TGTGCCGCAAAAGGACTAGCGGGAGCAGATGAGCAGTTCTTC,CAAKGLAGADEQFF
TRBJ2-5,TRBD2,TRBV7-9,NA,TGTGCCAGCAGCTTCCGGACTAGCCTGGAGACCCAGTACTTC,CASSFRTSLETQYF
TRBJ2-1,NA,TRBV27,NA,TGTGCCAGCAGTCTACAGGGAAGCAGGGGTGAGCAGTTCTTC,CASSLQGSRGEQFF
TRBJ2-5,NA,TRBV5-1,NA,TGCGCCAGCAGCTTCGGACTGTTCCAAGAGACTCAGTACTTC,CASSFGLFQETQYF
TRBJ1-4,TRBD1,TRBV4-3,NA,TGCGCCAGCAGCCAAGAAGGGACAGGTCGTGAAAAACTGTTTTTT,CASSQEGTGREKLFF
TRBJ2-7,NA,TRBV28,NA,TGTGCCAGCAGACCCTCAGGGTTGTACGAGCAGTACTTC,CASRPSGLYEQYF
TRBJ2-5,TRBD1,TRBV9,NA,TGTGCCAGCAGCGTATTATCAGGACAGGGATTAATAGAGACCCAGTACTTC,CASSVLSGQGLIETQYF
TRBJ2-5,NA,TRBV20-1,few,TGCAGTGCTAGAGAAGGCAGGGAAGAGACCCAGTACTTC,CSAREGREETQYF
TRBJ1-5,NA,TRBV20-1,few,TGCAGTGCTAGATCACAGGGTAATCAGCCCCAGCGTTTT,CSARSQGNQPQRF
TRBJ2-1,NA,TRBV27,few,TGTGCCAGCAGTCCGTTAGGTTCGGGAGATCTCAATGAGCAGTTCTTC,CASSPLGSGDLNEQFF
TRBJ2-5,NA,TRBV6-5,NA,TGTGCCAGCAGTTACTCCTACCAGGGACGGGAGACCCAGTACTTC,CASSYSYQGRETQYF
TRBJ1-1,NA,TRBV3-1,NA,TGTGCCAGCAGTTGGGATTTGAACACTGAAGCTTTCTTT,CASSWDLNTEAFF
TRBJ2-6,NA,TRBV15,few,TGTGCCACCAGCAGAGATGACGGCTCTGGGGCCAACGTCCTGACTTTC,CATSRDDGSGANVLTF
TRBJ2-1,TRBD1,TRBV12-3/TRBV12-4,NA,TGTGCCAGCAGTTTATCCCAGGGGGCTAATGAGCAGTTCTTC,CASSLSQGANEQFF
TRBJ2-2,TRBD1,TRBV7-9,few,TGTGCCCCGGCCTTTTCTTCGACAGGGGACACCGGGGAGCTGTTTTTT,CAPAFSSTGDTGELFF
TRBJ1-3,NA,TRBV18,NA,TGTGCCAGCTCACCACGGACAGCCTCTGGAAACACCATATATTTT,CASSPRTASGNTIYF
TRBJ2-5,NA,TRBV28,NA,TGTGCCAGCAGTGCGTTTTCAGGGTACGCGTTTGAGACCCAGTACTTC,CASSAFSGYAFETQYF
TRBJ2-1,TRBD2,TRBV9,few,TGTGCCAGCAGCGTTAGCGGGAGTTCTTACAATGAGCAGTTCTTC,CASSVSGSSYNEQFF
TRBJ2-5,NA,TRBV5-1,few,TGCGCCAGCAGCTCCCTCAACCCGCCGGGACAACAAGAGACCCAGTACTTC,CASSSLNPPGQQETQYF
TRBJ1-5,NA,TRBV7-2,few,TGTGCCAGCAGCCTACAGAGTGCTAATCAGCCCCAGCATTTT,CASSLQSANQPQHF
TRBJ2-2,TRBD1,TRBV11-3,NA,TGTGCCAGCAGCCAGGACAGGGCGGCCGGGGAGCTGTTTTTT,CASSQDRAAGELFF
TRBJ2-7,NA,TRBV5-1,many,TGCGCCAGCAGCTTGGTCGCTACAGCGAATAGGAACGAGCAGTACTTC,CASSLVATANRNEQYF
TRBJ2-1,NA,TRBV6-5,NA,TGTGCCAGCAGCCCTCGGTTATCGGCTGGCAATGAGCAGTTCTTC,CASSPRLSAGNEQFF
TRBJ2-5,TRBD1,TRBV20-1,few,TGCAGTGCCATGGACAGGGGTAGCCAAGAGACCCAGTACTTC,CSAMDRGSQETQYF
TRBJ2-5,TRBD2,TRBV20-1,NA,TGCAGTGCTCTCCCACTAGCGGGGGCGGTTCAAGAGACCCAGTACTTC,CSALPLAGAVQETQYF
TRBJ2-1,NA,TRBV11-2,few,TGTGCCTGCCAAGGGCGGGATGAGCAGTTCTTC,CACQGRDEQFF
TRBJ1-2,NA,TRBV4-3,few,TGCGCCAGCAGCCAAGGTTTCGGCTACACCTTC,CASSQGFGYTF
TRBJ2-5,NA,TRBV7-3,few,TGTGCCAGCAGCTTCCGGTCCGATGAGACCCAGTACTTC,CASSFRSDETQYF
TRBJ2-5,TRBD2,TRBV5-1,few,TGCGCCAGCAGCTTCTCGTGGACTAGCGAAACCCAAGAGACCCAGTACTTC,CASSFSWTSETQETQYF
TRBJ1-1,NA,TRBV3-1,many,TGTGCCAGCAGCCAAGGACGGAACACTGAAGCTTTCTTT,CASSQGRNTEAFF
TRBJ1-5,NA,TRBV7-2,NA,TGTGCCAGCAGCTCCACCGGCTTCCTTGGTCAGCCCCGGCACTTT,CASSSTGFLGQPRHF
TRBJ2-3,NA,TRBV20-1,NA,TGCAGTGCTAGAGCGAGCCGCCACGCAGATACGCAGTATTTT,CSARASRHADTQYF
TRBJ2-7,NA,TRBV7-6,many,TGTGCCAGCAGCTTAACAGCCTCCTACGAGCAGTACTTC,CASSLTASYEQYF
TRBJ2-3,TRBD1,TRBV4-3,few,TGCGCCAGCAGCCAAGATCGTCAACAGGGGGCAGGAGCAGATACGCAGTATTTT,CASSQDRQQGAGADTQYF
TRBJ2-5,TRBD1,TRBV12-3/TRBV12-4,NA,TGTGCCAGCAGAATGGGACAGGCAGACGCTGGGACCCAGTACTTC,CASRMGQADAGTQYF
TRBJ1-4,TRBD1,TRBV28,NA,TGTGCCAGCAGTGGGGACAGTGGGCTTGGAAAACTGTTTTTT,CASSGDSGLGKLFF
TRBJ2-7,NA,TRBV10-3,NA,TGTGCCATCAGTGACCGTCTCAATTACTACTCCTACGAGCAGTACTTC,CAISDRLNYYSYEQYF
TRBJ2-7,TRBD2,TRBV7-2,few,TGTGCCAGCAGCTTAGTTAGCGGGATTAATGGCTACGAGCAGTACTTC,CASSLVSGINGYEQYF
TRBJ2-1,NA,TRBV30,NA,TGTGCCTGGAGTGTAGTAGGCAATGAGCAGTTCTTC,CAWSVVGNEQFF
TRBJ2-7,NA,TRBV9,NA,TGTGCCAGCAGCGAGGGGCCCCCGGAGGCCTACGAGCAGTACTTC,CASSEGPPEAYEQYF
TRBJ1-2,NA,TRBV2,many,TGTGCCAGCAGTGGTGGGGGGCATGGCTACACCTTC,CASSGGGHGYTF
TRBJ1-2,NA,TRBV6-6,NA,TGTGCCAGCAGTTACCGGGACCTTGTCTATGGCTACACCTTC,CASSYRDLVYGYTF
TRBJ2-5,NA,TRBV29-1,NA,TGCAGCGTTGAATTCCTGGGCACACGGATGGAGACCCAGTACTTC,CSVEFLGTRMETQYF
TRBJ2-7,NA,TRBV7-3,many,TGTGCCAGCAGCCCAACGGGTGCCTCCTACGAGCAGTACTTC,CASSPTGASYEQYF
TRBJ2-7,NA,TRBV30,NA,TGTGCCGGAGGGGTTAGGAGTATCTACGAGCAGTACTTC,CAGGVRSIYEQYF
TRBJ2-5,NA,TRBV29-1,NA,TGCAGCGTGGTTAGGGGAGAGGGAGAGACCCAGTACTTC,CSVVRGEGETQYF
TRBJ2-5,TRBD1,TRBV5-1,many,TGCGCCAGCAGCACGACAGGGGGAGAGACCCAGTACTTC,CASSTTGGETQYF
TRBJ2-5,TRBD2,TRBV7-2,few,TGTGCCAGCAGCTTCGAGCGGGGGGGCGAGGAGACCCAGTACTTC,CASSFERGGEETQYF
TRBJ1-1,NA,TRBV6-1,NA,TGTGCCAGCAGTACTACCGGACGGCAGAACACTGAAGCTTTCTTT,CASSTTGRQNTEAFF